This TCR beta chain was recovered during a study of TIL therapy for anti-PD-1-resistant metastatic lung cancer. The libraries were made with immunoSEQ v3. Libraries were prepared by immunoSEQ multiplex PCR; TCRdb keeps only in-frame clonotypes and omits some of them. The repertoire holds fewer than 65,000 clones, roughly four fifths seen once, with just under 3% in the top ten. Trimming removed 0 bases at V and 4 bases at J, with 10 bases between. Germline V lookup: CDR1 SGDLS, CDR2 YYNGEE. The CDR3 totals 15 residues. Time point given: pre-treatment sample, taken before nivolumab and TIL therapy. This chain joins TRBV9 and TRBJ2-2, with TRBD2 as a possible D gene (5 bases). This receptor was taken from a person between 25 and 80 years old with non-small cell lung cancer. Specimen: blood, collected at baseline. CDR3: CASSVGGIGTGELFF. DNA for the CDR3: TGTGCCAGCAGCGTAGGAGGGATCGGCACCGGGGAGCTGTTTTTT.